The 32 T cell receptor beta chains listed next were all sequenced from one sample in a study of cytomegalovirus exposure and HLA in healthy donors. The PCR was carried out with 60 Vbeta primers and 13 Jbeta primers. The table came from immunoSEQ multiplex PCR; TCRdb's copy has only in-frame clones and leaves some out. The sample yields 150,000 to 200,000 clones, 81% seen once. Sample: PBMCs. The receptors shown here come from a woman aged 18-35 years in good health and CMV-seropositive.

The chain carries TRBV30 and TRBJ1-1, with D hard to call. Per the germline V gene, CDR1 is GTSNPN and CDR2 is SVGIG (reference sequence). The CDR3 loop spans 10 amino acids. The V gene lost 8 bases and the J gene lost 5 bases, with 9 bases spanning the gap. CDR3 bases: TGTGCCGCACAGCGGACTGAAGCTTTCTTT. Protein sequence: CAAQRTEAFF.

V and J are TRBV5-4 and TRBJ2-2, with 13 bases fitting TRBD2. The CDR3 has 14 residues. The germline V gene has CDR1 SGHNT and CDR2 YYREEE (reference sequence). V shed 9 bases and J 6 bases; nucleotides not matched to a gene: 5. CDR3 DNA: TGTGCCACCAGACTAGCGGGGGGCTCCGGGGAGCTGTTTTTT. Residues: CATRLAGGSGELFF.

The chain carries TRBV7-2 and TRBJ2-5; D remains ambiguous. V shed 7 bases and J shed 5 bases, with 11 bases lying between them. From germline, CDR1 is SGHTA and CDR2 FQGNSA. CDR3 size: 12 residues. The chain's CDR3 is CASTRLYETQYF. In DNA, the CDR3 is TGTGCCAGCACGCGTTTGTACGAGACCCAGTACTTC.

This chain links TRBV30 with TRBJ1-2, with TRBD1 as a possible D gene (5 bases). The CDR3 is 13 residues long. The V end lost 0 bases, the J end lost 8 bases, and 13 bases lay between the germline ends. Germline V gene sequence: CDR1 GTSNPN, CDR2 SVGIG (reference sequence). In DNA, the CDR3 is TGTGCCTGGAGTGTACACGGGGGAGAAGGCTACACCTTC. Its protein is CAWSVHGGEGYTF.

V gene TRBV5-4 combines with J gene TRBJ1-1; the D is unclear. The CDR3 loop spans 16 amino acids. Germline values: CDR1 SGHNT, CDR2 YYREEE (reference sequence). V was shortened by 4 bases and J by 4 bases, with 20 bases between the two germline ends. CDR3 bases: TGTGCCAGCAGCCCCAACATCGCGGTCTTGCCCACTGAAGCTTTCTTT. This gives the protein CASSPNIAVLPTEAFF.

The rearrangement links TRBV7-3 to TRBJ2-2; tentative D call: TRBD2 (6 bases). This CDR3 has 15 residues. Trimming removed 8 bases at V and 8 bases at J, with 21 bases between. The germline V gene has CDR1 SGHTA and CDR2 FQGTGA. The CDR3 region is CASPRHSSRGGELFF. Here the CDR3 DNA reads TGTGCCAGCCCCCGTCACTCTAGCCGGGGGGGGGAGCTGTTTTTT.

This chain connects TRBV28 to TRBJ1-5; TRBD1 matches 8 bases. V lost 6 bases and J lost 4; bases outside the gene matches: 11. CDR1 MDHEN and CDR2 SYDVKM come from the germline V gene. The CDR3 is made up of 16 amino acids. The CDR3 loop reads CASRNPRTGTNQPQHF. CDR3 bases: TGTGCCAGCAGAAATCCGCGGACAGGGACGAATCAGCCCCAGCATTTT.

The chain uses TRBV2 and TRBJ1-4; the D gene is possibly TRBD1 (5 bases). Germline CDR1 is SNHLY and CDR2 is FYNNEI. CDR3 size: 15 residues. With 6 bases removed from V and 0 bases from J, the gap between germline ends came to 11 bases. The CDR3 DNA follows: TGTGCCAGCAGCGGATCAGGGACAACTAATGAAAAACTGTTTTTT. Translating it yields CASSGSGTTNEKLFF.

The chain links TRBV30 to TRBJ1-1; 7 bases match TRBD1. The germline gives CDR1 GTSNPN, CDR2 SVGIG (reference sequence). The CDR3 covers 14 residues. The trim removed 2 bases at V and 4 bases at J, leaving 7 bases unmatched. The CDR3 nucleotides are TGTGCCTGGAGTAAAACAGGGGTTGTCACTGAAGCTTTCTTT. Its protein is CAWSKTGVVTEAFF.

The V call is TRBV6-1, the J call TRBJ2-7; the match to TRBD2 covers 8 bases. Germline CDR1 MNHNS, CDR2 SASEGT. The CDR3 extends over 18 amino acids. Losses at the gene ends were 1 base for V and 3 bases for J; bases not matched to a gene: 14. For the CDR3, the DNA is TGTGCCAGCAGTGAAGTCAGCGGCGGGGGGCCTGTATTCTACGAGCAGTACTTC. It codes for CASSEVSGGGPVFYEQYF.

A few counts support this clone. The chain couples TRBV10-1 to TRBJ1-1; 9 bases match TRBD1. Trimming at V came to 4 bases and at J to 5 bases, leaving 8 bases not matched to a gene. This CDR3 contains 15 residues. Germline lookup yields CDR1 WNHNN and CDR2 SYGVQD (reference sequence). CDR3 bases: TGCGCCAGCAGTGGACCGGGACAGGGAGGAACTGAAGCTTTCTTT. It is translated as CASSGPGQGGTEAFF.

This chain connects TRBV2 to TRBJ2-1; 12 bases fit TRBD2. Germline values: CDR1 SNHLY, CDR2 FYNNEI. After removal of 4 bases from V and 4 bases from J, the junction contained 2 bases not matched to a gene. There are 15 residues in the CDR3. CDR3 bases: TGTGCCAGCAGTGGGGGGACTAGCGGGTACAATGAGCAGTTCTTC. Protein sequence: CASSGGTSGYNEQFF.

In this sample, this clone turned up once. The chain couples TRBV2 to TRBJ2-1, with 8 nucleotides matching TRBD1. V dropped 9 bases and J dropped 9; count of bases not matched to a gene: 13. The CDR3 extends over 14 amino acids. In germline, CDR1 is SNHLY, CDR2 FYNNEI. CDR3 in DNA: TGTGCCAGTCTCTCCGGGACAGGCGACGGTGAGCAGTTCTTC. It translates to CASLSGTGDGEQFF.

The DNA of the CDR3 is TGCAGCGTTGTAGACCCTCTACGCCGTTATGGCTACACCTTC. Encoded protein: CSVVDPLRRYGYTF. The chain is built from TRBV29-1 and TRBJ1-2; D ambiguous. Germline CDR1 reads SQVTM; CDR2 reads ANQGSEA. The CDR3 length is 14 residues. The germline V and J ends were trimmed by 4 bases and 5 bases, with 17 bases remaining between them.

The CDR3 is CASSRQGGTNEKLFF. Here the CDR3 DNA reads TGTGCCAGCAGCCGCCAGGGTGGAACTAATGAAAAACTGTTTTTT. This rearrangement joins TRBV14 to TRBJ1-4, with a weak D call TRBD1 (5 bases). CDR1 is SGHDN, CDR2 FVKESK, per germline. The CDR3 has 15 amino acids. The V end lost 4 bases, the J end lost 1 base, and 10 bases lay between the germline ends.

The chain employs TRBV9 and TRBJ2-7; TRBD2 matches 12 bases. V shed 4 bases, J shed 3 bases, and the junction held 5 bases outside the gene matches. Germline V gives CDR1 SGDLS, CDR2 YYNGEE. CDR3 length equals 15 residues. The CDR3 spells CASSRTSGEFYEQYF. The CDR3 coding sequence is TGTGCCAGCAGCAGGACTAGCGGGGAGTTCTACGAGCAGTACTTC.

The chain is built from TRBV28 and TRBJ1-3; D unclear. Between the trimmed V and J ends, which lost 6 bases and 8 bases, there was a span of 11 bases. Germline assignment: CDR1 MDHEN and CDR2 SYDVKM. CDR3 size: 12 residues. The CDR3 DNA reads as TGTGCCAGCAGGCCCCACTTGGACACCATATATTTT. Protein: CASRPHLDTIYF.

V gene TRBV5-6 combines with J gene TRBJ2-1, with D maybe TRBD1 (6 bases). Trimming took off 6 bases at V and 7 bases at J, with 20 bases between the two ends. The CDR3 is 15 residues long. Per germline, CDR1 SGHDT and CDR2 YYEEEE. The CDR3 is CASTPRQDPGNEQFF. The CDR3 nucleotides read TGTGCCAGCACCCCCCGACAGGACCCAGGGAATGAGCAGTTCTTC.

This clone has just a few counts. This sequence joins TRBV2 and TRBJ2-5; D possibly corresponds to TRBD2 (5 bases). Trimming removed 5 bases from V and 4 bases from J, with 11 bases in between. Germline V gene data show CDR1 as SNHLY and CDR2 as FYNNEI. The CDR3 covers 13 residues. CDR3 nucleotides: TGTGCCAGCAGTAGAACTAGGCGAGAGACCCAGTACTTC. Translated: CASSRTRRETQYF. Variable domain in full (rest from reference TRBV2 and TRBJ2-5): EPEVTQTPSHQVTQMGQEVILRCVPISNHLYFYWYRQILGQKVEFLVSFYNNEISEKSEIFDDQFSVERPDGSNFTLKIRSTKLEDSAMYFCASSRTRRETQYFGPGTRLLVL.

The chain is built from TRBV11-2 and TRBJ2-7; 9 bases map to TRBD2. V lost 1 base and J lost 6; bases outside the gene matches: 4. The CDR3 has 14 amino acids. Germline assignment: CDR1 SGHAT and CDR2 FQNNGV. CDR3 residues: CASSLGVAGAEQYF. In DNA, the CDR3 is TGTGCCAGCAGCTTAGGGGTAGCGGGGGCCGAGCAGTACTTC.

The chain couples TRBV7-3 to TRBJ2-5; the match to TRBD2 covers 7 bases. Trimming at V came to 5 bases and at J to 1 base, leaving 4 bases not matched to a gene. Germline V gene lookup returns CDR1 SGHTA and CDR2 FQGTGA. This CDR3 contains 14 residues. CDR3 region: CASSEGGTQETQYF. The CDR3 nucleotides are TGTGCCAGCAGCGAGGGAGGGACCCAAGAGACCCAGTACTTC.

The rearrangement uses TRBV19 and TRBJ1-2; TRBD1 might be the D (6 bases). The V gene's germline CDR1 is LNHDA and CDR2 SQIVND (reference sequence). The CDR3 runs 15 residues. Trimming removed 10 bases at V and 1 base at J, with 19 bases between. CDR3 nucleotide sequence: TGTGCCACCCAAACGGGACACGGTCGTAACTATGGCTACACCTTC. Translated: CATQTGHGRNYGYTF. Variable domain in full (rest from reference TRBV19 and TRBJ1-2): DGGITQSPKYLFRKEGQNVTLSCEQNLNHDAMYWYRQDPGQGLRLIYYSQIVNDFQKGDIAEGYSVSREKKESFPLTVTSAQKNPTAFYLCATQTGHGRNYGYTFGSGTRLTVV.

The V and J genes are TRBV9 and TRBJ1-4, with 7 bases fitting TRBD1. V was clipped by 7 bases and J by 5 bases; unmatched bases: 14. The CDR3 totals 16 residues. Germline CDR1 is SGDLS and CDR2 is YYNGEE. CDR3 in amino acids: CASGGNYGTVNEKLFF. CDR3 bases: TGTGCCAGCGGTGGGAACTACGGGACAGTAAATGAAAAACTGTTTTTT.

The rearrangement links TRBV6-1 to TRBJ1-4; D gene unclear. This CDR3 comprises 15 residues. Per the germline V gene, CDR1 is MNHNS and CDR2 is SASEGT. Trimming shortened V by 5 bases and J by 0 bases, and 10 bases separated the two germline ends. This CDR3 reads CASSSWAATNEKLFF. CDR3 nucleotides: TGTGCCAGCAGTTCTTGGGCCGCAACTAATGAAAAACTGTTTTTT.

J is TRBJ2-6 and V is TRBV6-6; 7 bases agree with TRBD1. CDR1 and CDR2 from the germline V gene are MNHNY and SVGAGI (reference sequence). V was pared by 5 bases and J by 2 bases, with 3 bases of the junction left unmatched. The CDR3 is 15 amino acids. CDR3 region: CASSGQVPGANVLTF. CDR3 nucleotides: TGTGCCAGCAGTGGACAGGTTCCTGGGGCCAACGTCCTGACTTTC.

This chain connects TRBV6-1 to TRBJ2-7, with D unclear. The CDR3 runs 13 residues. Germline V gives CDR1 MNHNS, CDR2 SASEGT. The germline V and J ends were trimmed by 8 bases and 0 bases, with 11 bases remaining between them. DNA of the CDR3: TGTGCCAGCCATACAGAATTCTCCTACGAGCAGTACGTC. This gives the protein CASHTEFSYEQYV.

The chain employs TRBV28 and TRBJ2-2; D possibly corresponds to TRBD2 (5 bases). Germline-derived CDR1 and CDR2 are MDHEN and SYDVKM. V was clipped by 3 bases and J by 4 bases, with 15 bases between them. This CDR3 is built from 16 residues. CDR3 DNA: TGTGCCAGCAGTTTTATAAGCGGTCGGAGCACCGGGGAGCTGTTTTTT. It is translated as CASSFISGRSTGELFF. Together with reference TRBV28 and TRBJ2-2, the CDR3 gives the full variable domain: DVKVTQSSRYLVKRTGEKVFLECVQDMDHENMFWYRQDPGLGLRLIYFSYDVKMKEKGDIPEGYSVSREKKERFSLILESASTNQTSMYLCASSFISGRSTGELFFGEGSRLTVL.

The chain joins TRBV5-1 to TRBJ1-6, with 9 positions matching TRBD1. The V gene's germline CDR1 is SGHRS and CDR2 YFSETQ. V gave up 2 bases and J gave up 6 bases; unmatched junction bases: 3. This CDR3 contains 15 residues. CDR3 sequence (DNA): TGCGCCAGCAGCTTAGGGACAGGGCCTAATTCACCCCTCCACTTT. Translating it yields CASSLGTGPNSPLHF. The full variable domain, in which reference TRBV5-1 and TRBJ1-6 provide the parts outside the CDR3, is KAGVTQTPRYLIKTRGQQVTLSCSPISGHRSVSWYQQTPGQGLQFLFEYFSETQRNKGNFPGRFSGRQFSNSRSEMNVSTLELGDSALYLCASSLGTGPNSPLHFGNGTRLTVT.

J is TRBJ2-3 and V is TRBV5-1; D possibly corresponds to TRBD2 (6 bases). The ends were cut back, 4 bases at V and 8 bases at J, with 11 bases in the middle. The CDR3 runs to 12 residues. CDR1 is SGHRS, CDR2 YFSETQ, per germline. DNA of the CDR3: TGCGCCAGCAGCAATCCCGGGGGTACGCAGTATTTT. Residues: CASSNPGGTQYF.

This chain uses TRBV29-1 with TRBJ2-3; the D gene is possibly TRBD2 (6 bases). Trimming left V 6 bases short and J 2 bases short, with 15 bases between. Germline V CDR1 and CDR2: SQVTM, ANQGSEA. The CDR3 runs 14 residues. DNA of the CDR3: TGCAGCGTGGTAATGGGACTGATCACAGATACGCAGTATTTT. Protein: CSVVMGLITDTQYF.

The chain couples TRBV30 to TRBJ1-2; D is perhaps TRBD1 (6 bases). The germline CDR1 and CDR2 sequences are GTSNPN and SVGIG (reference sequence). CDR3 length: 15 residues. Trimming removed 1 base at V and 4 bases at J, with 16 bases between. CDR3 coding DNA: TGTGCCTGGAGTGCCCGCCGGGACATTGGCTATGGCTACACCTTC. As protein: CAWSARRDIGYGYTF.

The chain joins TRBV18 to TRBJ1-6, with a possible D match to TRBD1 (5 bases). The CDR3 contains 16 residues. Germline loops: CDR1 KGHSH, CDR2 LQKENI. Trimming stripped 5 bases from V and 9 bases from J, with 20 bases between. The CDR3 region has the DNA TGTGCCAGCTCAGTTTCTGTAGGGGATCGGAGTTCACCCCTCCACTTT. It translates to CASSVSVGDRSSPLHF.